The 23 T cell receptor beta chains in this list originate from one sample, sequenced in a study of beta chain features in type 1 diabetes. Expressed TCRB transcripts were sequenced because the entire RNA isolate underwent reverse transcription. Sequenced by immunoSEQ multiplex PCR; TCRdb stores in-frame clones only, minus some. The sample has about 360,000 clones; around 12% are singletons. Sequencing used naive CD4+ T cells from blood. Receptors were obtained from a man between 18 and 29 years old in good health.

This clone was found a few times. In DNA form, the CDR3 reads TGTGCCAGCAGCTTAGGGCAGAACTATGGCTACACCTTC. Translated, it gives CASSLGQNYGYTF. The rearrangement joins TRBV13 to TRBJ1-2; D is unresolved. Germline V lookup: CDR1 PRHDT, CDR2 FYEKMQ (reference sequence). CDR3 length equals 13 residues. V was cut by 0 bases and J by 2 bases, with 4 bases left in between.

The V call is TRBV7-6, the J call TRBJ2-2, with 7 bases lining up with TRBD2. Germline CDR1 and CDR2: SGHVS and FNYEAQ. CDR3 size: 17 residues. The ends lost 1 base at V and 5 bases at J; junction bases unmatched: 10. The DNA for the CDR3 is TGTGCCAGCAGCTTAGAGATGCTAGCGGTAGAGACCGGGGAGCTGTTTTTT. It is translated as CASSLEMLAVETGELFF.

Only a few counts were recorded for this clone. DNA for the CDR3: TGTGCCAGCAGCCCCAGTGGACAGAGTAATTCACCCCTCCACTTT. Translating it yields CASSPSGQSNSPLHF. The V gene is TRBV9, the J gene TRBJ1-6, with D perhaps TRBD1 (6 bases). Trimming pared 4 bases from V and 6 bases from J, leaving 14 bases between. The V gene's germline CDR1 is SGDLS and CDR2 YYNGEE. The length of the CDR3 is 15 residues.

The rearrangement links TRBV9 to TRBJ2-7; TRBD1 might be the D (6 bases). CDR3 length: 13 amino acids. The V end lost 3 bases, the J end lost 5 bases, and 12 bases lay between the germline ends. Germline assignment: CDR1 SGDLS and CDR2 YYNGEE. Here the CDR3 DNA reads TGTGCCAGCAGCGCCGGCTACAGGGACGAGCAGTACTTC. Amino acids: CASSAGYRDEQYF.

DNA of the CDR3: TGTGCCAGCAGCCGGGACAGGGGGCGCGATAACTATGGCTACACCTTC. Its protein product is CASSRDRGRDNYGYTF. The V and J genes are TRBV5-8 and TRBJ1-2; TRBD1 matches at 12 bases. The germline CDR1 and CDR2 sequences are SGHTS and YDEGEE. The CDR3 runs to 16 residues. V was clipped by 4 bases and J by 1 base; unmatched bases: 5.

This clone has only a few counts. The J gene is TRBJ1-5, the V gene TRBV19, with no clear D. Germline-derived CDR1 and CDR2 are LNHDA and SQIVND (reference sequence). The length of the CDR3 is 14 residues. V lost 5 bases to trimming and J lost 11 bases, with 19 bases between them. DNA for the CDR3: TGTGCCAGTAGTTCCCAGACTAGCTCCCCGGCCCAGCATTTT. It encodes CASSSQTSSPAQHF.

This clone was seen a few times. The genes are TRBV19 and TRBJ1-1; D is possibly TRBD1 (5 bases). The germline V gene encodes CDR1 LNHDA and CDR2 SQIVND (reference sequence). This CDR3 region has 13 residues. The V end was cut by 7 bases, the J end by 6 bases, with 15 bases between. In nucleotides, the CDR3 is TGTGCCAGTACGAGGCGGGGCTGGGCTGAAGCTTTCTTT. Its translation is CASTRRGWAEAFF. Full variable domain (outside the CDR3, taken from reference TRBV19 and TRBJ1-1): DGGITQSPKYLFRKEGQNVTLSCEQNLNHDAMYWYRQDPGQGLRLIYYSQIVNDFQKGDIAEGYSVSREKKESFPLTVTSAQKNPTAFYLCASTRRGWAEAFFGQGTRLTVV.

J is TRBJ2-5 and V is TRBV4-1; D not certain. CDR1 and CDR2 (germline): MGHRA, YSYEKL. CDR3 length equals 14 residues. Trimming left V 3 bases short and J 9 bases short, with 17 bases between. Written as DNA, the CDR3 is TGCGCCAGCAGCCAGAGGTCCTATGGTGAGGCCCAGTACTTC. Its translation is CASSQRSYGEAQYF.

The CDR3 loop is CASSRGNHYNQPQHF. The DNA of the CDR3 is TGTGCCAGTAGTAGAGGCAACCACTACAATCAGCCCCAGCATTTT. The J gene is TRBJ1-5, the V gene TRBV19, with D hard to call. V lost 4 bases to trimming and J lost 3 bases, with 13 bases between them. Per the germline V gene, CDR1 is LNHDA and CDR2 is SQIVND (reference sequence). This CDR3 contains 15 residues.

This clone was detected only a few times. The sample has other DNA sequences that encode this CDR3 too. This chain uses TRBV29-1 with TRBJ2-7; 7 bases match TRBD1. Germline lookup yields CDR1 SQVTM and CDR2 ANQGSEA. This CDR3 is 12 amino acids long. V lost 1 base, J lost 3 bases, and 0 bases stayed unmatched. For the CDR3, the DNA is TGCAGCGTTGAAGGGGACAGCTACGAGCAGTACTTC. It encodes CSVEGDSYEQYF.

This clone was counted between two and nine times. CDR3 in amino acids: CAWWTSGRYEQYF. CDR3 DNA: TGTGCCTGGTGGACTAGCGGGAGGTACGAGCAGTACTTC. This chain joins TRBV30 and TRBJ2-7; 14 nucleotides match TRBD2. This CDR3 has 13 residues. The V gene's germline CDR1 is GTSNPN and CDR2 SVGIG (reference sequence). With 5 bases clipped from V and 4 bases from J, the junction kept 1 base outside the gene matches.

As for this clone: Additional DNA sequences in this sample encode the identical CDR3. The chain couples TRBV30 to TRBJ1-2, with 7 bases that match TRBD1. V dropped 0 bases and J dropped 4; count of bases not matched to a gene: 2. This CDR3 has 13 amino acids. Germline loops: CDR1 GTSNPN, CDR2 SVGIG (reference sequence). The CDR3 DNA reads TGTGCCTGGAGTGTGCAGGGGGGCTATGGCTACACCTTC. Translated, it gives CAWSVQGGYGYTF.

This clone was observed a handful of times. J is TRBJ2-1 and V is TRBV29-1; D remains ambiguous. V was cut by 7 bases and J by 6 bases, with 10 bases left in between. The CDR3 is made up of 11 amino acids. Looked up from germline, CDR1 is SQVTM and CDR2 is ANQGSEA. The CDR3 nucleotides read TGCAGCGCCGCGTTAGTCAATGAGCAGTTCTTC. Protein: CSAALVNEQFF.

The CDR3 nucleotides read TGTGCCAGTAGTATCAGGGTGGGGCCTCATCAGCCCCAGCATTTT. Amino acid sequence: CASSIRVGPHQPQHF. The V and J genes are TRBV19 and TRBJ1-5; a weak D match, TRBD1 (5 bases). The CDR3 spans 15 residues. Trimming stripped 3 bases from V and 5 bases from J, with 14 bases between. Germline CDR1 is LNHDA and CDR2 is SQIVND (reference sequence).

The chain has TRBV28 and TRBJ2-7, with 9 bases fitting TRBD1. Trimming at V came to 7 bases and at J to 6 bases, leaving 13 bases not matched to a gene. The germline CDR1 and CDR2 sequences are MDHEN and SYDVKM. The CDR3 is 15 amino acids. CDR3 sequence (DNA): TGTGCCAGCATCCTGGGGACAGGGTGGTTTGGCGAGCAGTACTTC. This sequence encodes CASILGTGWFGEQYF. Complete variable domain (other parts from reference TRBV28 and TRBJ2-7): DVKVTQSSRYLVKRTGEKVFLECVQDMDHENMFWYRQDPGLGLRLIYFSYDVKMKEKGDIPEGYSVSREKKERFSLILESASTNQTSMYLCASILGTGWFGEQYFGPGTRLTVT.

This clone was picked up a small number of times. The chain couples TRBV7-9 to TRBJ2-7, with a weak D call TRBD1 (5 bases). The V gene lost 5 bases and the J gene lost 1 base, with 18 bases spanning the gap. CDR1 and CDR2 from the germline V gene are SEHNR and FQNEAQ (reference sequence). The CDR3 runs to 16 residues. In nucleotides, the CDR3 is TGTGCCAGCAGCCTCCAGGGTCCGCTGAAATCCTACGAGCAGTACTTC. It encodes CASSLQGPLKSYEQYF.

This clone was seen a handful of times. The chain links TRBV18 to TRBJ1-5, with D possibly matching TRBD1 (5 bases). This CDR3 spans 17 amino acids. The germline gives CDR1 KGHSH, CDR2 LQKENI. Trimming removed 5 bases from V and 1 base from J, with 18 bases in between. The CDR3 loop reads CASSSGLKLRSNQPQHF. The CDR3 nucleotides read TGTGCCAGCTCATCGGGACTCAAACTGAGGAGCAATCAGCCCCAGCATTTT.

The chain recombines TRBV6-1 with TRBJ1-2; 7 nucleotides align to TRBD1. V gave up 8 bases and J gave up 4 bases; unmatched junction bases: 7. CDR1 MNHNS and CDR2 SASEGT come from the germline V gene. The CDR3 covers 13 residues. In nucleotides, the CDR3 is TGTGCCAGCTCCGCAAGGGACAGCTATGGCTACACCTTC. It specifies CASSARDSYGYTF.

The chain links TRBV6-6 to TRBJ2-3; TRBD2 agrees at 8 bases. Per the germline V gene, CDR1 is MNHNY and CDR2 is SVGAGI (reference sequence). J gave up 1 base and V 4 bases, and 4 bases lay outside the gene matches. CDR3 size: 15 residues. CDR3 bases: TGTGCCAGCAGTTTCCGGGGGGGGCGCACAGATACGCAGTATTTT. Translated, it gives CASSFRGGRTDTQYF.

The V and J genes are TRBV28 and TRBJ1-2, with TRBD1 as a possible D gene (6 bases). CDR3 size: 11 residues. From germline, CDR1 is MDHEN and CDR2 SYDVKM. The CDR3 sequence is CCVGANYGYTF. CDR3 coding DNA: TGTTGTGTGGGGGCGAACTATGGCTACACCTTC.

This clone was counted only a few times. CDR3 DNA sequence: TGCGCCAGCAGCCAAGATGCCAGGAGCACAGATACGCAGTATTTT. It is translated as CASSQDARSTDTQYF. The chain couples TRBV4-3 to TRBJ2-3; D call uncertain. V lost 0 bases to trimming and J lost 0 bases, with 7 bases between them. This CDR3 has 15 residues. Germline V gives CDR1 LGHNA, CDR2 YSLEER.

The V and J genes are TRBV29-1 and TRBJ2-3, with TRBD2 as a possible D gene (5 bases). Germline V lookup: CDR1 SQVTM, CDR2 ANQGSEA. This CDR3 spans 12 amino acids. Trimming left V 2 bases short and J 5 bases short, with 8 bases between. The CDR3 spells CSVETGKDTQYF. Here the CDR3 DNA reads TGCAGCGTTGAAACGGGGAAAGATACGCAGTATTTT.

This clone appeared a few times. The rearrangement uses TRBV7-9 and TRBJ2-1; possibly TRBD2 for D (5 bases). Trimming took 4 bases from V and 4 from J, leaving 17 bases between them. The CDR3 is 16 amino acids. Germline V gene lookup returns CDR1 SEHNR and CDR2 FQNEAQ (reference sequence). In nucleotides, the CDR3 is TGTGCCAGCAGCTCCGGCGGGCTTACTGGATACAATGAGCAGTTCTTC. Its protein is CASSSGGLTGYNEQFF.